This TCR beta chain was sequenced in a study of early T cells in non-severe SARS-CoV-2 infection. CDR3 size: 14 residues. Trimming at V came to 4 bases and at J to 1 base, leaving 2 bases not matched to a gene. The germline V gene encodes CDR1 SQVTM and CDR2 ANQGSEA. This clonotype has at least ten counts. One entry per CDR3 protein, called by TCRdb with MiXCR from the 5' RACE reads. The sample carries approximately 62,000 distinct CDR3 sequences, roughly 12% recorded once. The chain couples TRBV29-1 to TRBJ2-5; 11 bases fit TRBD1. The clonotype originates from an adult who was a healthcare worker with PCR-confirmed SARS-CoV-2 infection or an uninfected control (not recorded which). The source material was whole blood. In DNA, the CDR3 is TGCAGCGTTGGGGGGACAGGGGGCCAAGAGACCCAGTACTTC. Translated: CSVGGTGGQETQYF.